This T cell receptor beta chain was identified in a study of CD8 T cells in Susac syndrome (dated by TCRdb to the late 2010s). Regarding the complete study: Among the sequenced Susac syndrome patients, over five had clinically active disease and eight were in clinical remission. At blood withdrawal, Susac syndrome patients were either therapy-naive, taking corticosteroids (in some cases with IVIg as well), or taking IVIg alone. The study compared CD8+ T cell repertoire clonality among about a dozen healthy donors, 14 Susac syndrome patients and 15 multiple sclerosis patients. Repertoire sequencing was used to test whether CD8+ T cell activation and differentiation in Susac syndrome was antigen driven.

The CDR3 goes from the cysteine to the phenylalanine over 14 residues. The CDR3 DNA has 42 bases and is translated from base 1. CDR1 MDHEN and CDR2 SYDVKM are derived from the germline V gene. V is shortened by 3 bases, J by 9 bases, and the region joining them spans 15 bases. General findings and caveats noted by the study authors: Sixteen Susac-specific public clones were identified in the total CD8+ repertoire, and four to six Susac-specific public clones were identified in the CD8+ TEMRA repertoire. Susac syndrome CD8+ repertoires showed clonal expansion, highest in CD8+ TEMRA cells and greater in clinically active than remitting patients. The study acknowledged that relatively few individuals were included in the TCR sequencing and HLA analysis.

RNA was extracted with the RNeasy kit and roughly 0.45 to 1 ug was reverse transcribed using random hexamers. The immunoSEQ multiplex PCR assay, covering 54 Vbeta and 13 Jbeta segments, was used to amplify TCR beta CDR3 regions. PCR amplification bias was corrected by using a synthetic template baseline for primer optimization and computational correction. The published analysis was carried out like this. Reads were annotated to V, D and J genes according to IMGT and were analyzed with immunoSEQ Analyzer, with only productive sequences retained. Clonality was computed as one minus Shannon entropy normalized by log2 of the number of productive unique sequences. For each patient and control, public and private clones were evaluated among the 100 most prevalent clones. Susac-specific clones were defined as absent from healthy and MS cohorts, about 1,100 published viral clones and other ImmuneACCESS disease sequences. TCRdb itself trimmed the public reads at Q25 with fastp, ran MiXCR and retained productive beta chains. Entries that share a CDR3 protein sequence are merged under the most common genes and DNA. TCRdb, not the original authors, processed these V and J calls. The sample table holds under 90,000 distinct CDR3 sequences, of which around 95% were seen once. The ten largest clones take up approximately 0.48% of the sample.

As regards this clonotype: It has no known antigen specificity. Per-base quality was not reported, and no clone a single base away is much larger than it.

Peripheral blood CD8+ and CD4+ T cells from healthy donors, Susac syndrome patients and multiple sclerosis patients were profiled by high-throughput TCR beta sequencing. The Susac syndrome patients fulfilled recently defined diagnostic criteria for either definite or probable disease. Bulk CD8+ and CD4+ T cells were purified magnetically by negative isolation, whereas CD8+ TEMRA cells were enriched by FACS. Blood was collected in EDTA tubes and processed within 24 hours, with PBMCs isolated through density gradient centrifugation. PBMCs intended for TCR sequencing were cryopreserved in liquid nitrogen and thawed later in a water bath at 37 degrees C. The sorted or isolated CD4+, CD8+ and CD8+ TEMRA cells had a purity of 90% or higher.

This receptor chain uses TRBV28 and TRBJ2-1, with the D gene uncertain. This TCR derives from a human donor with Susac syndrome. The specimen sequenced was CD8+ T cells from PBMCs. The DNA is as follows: TGTGCCAGCAGTTTCGAGTCGGGCCTTGCTGAGCAGTTCTTC. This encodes CASSFESGLAEQFF.